This T cell receptor (beta chain) was profiled in a study of blood T cell repertoires in COVID-19. Study background: Material from acute and convalescent COVID-19 was sourced from the United States, Italy and Spain. In each case, the material was cDNA or gDNA derived from T cells, B-cell-depleted T cells, or PBMCs.

Per the germline V gene, CDR1 is SGHDT and CDR2 is YYEEEE. The CDR3 runs to 16 residues. V was pared by 1 base and J by 0 bases, with 11 bases between. Per the authors' pipeline: For nucleated cells, counts were estimated from reference gene primer amplification. TCRdb's table, derived via immunoSEQ multiplex PCR, lists solely in-frame clones and lacks some. V and J calls and clone size follow that table, whereas D and trimming were derived from the DNA. Of about 49,000 clones listed, around 79% are singletons. The chain uses TRBV5-6 and TRBJ2-4, with unresolved D. Input material: peripheral blood. The clonotype comes from a man between 65 and 85 years old with active or convalescent COVID-19. Here the CDR3 reads CASSLLGQLAKNIQYF. The CDR3 coding sequence is TGTGCCAGCAGCTTGCTAGGTCAACTAGCCAAAAACATTCAGTACTTC.